The 5 T cell receptor beta chains below all came from one sample that was sequenced in a study of blood T cell repertoires in COVID-19. Some clones are missing from TCRdb's copy, which holds only in-frame ones; the method was immunoSEQ multiplex PCR. Altogether approximately 150,000 clones are present, over 80% being singletons, with the ten largest covering 6.2%. Sequences were obtained from PBMCs or T cells enriched from blood (not recorded which). The receptors shown here come from a middle-aged woman who had recovered from COVID-19.

The genes are TRBV4-1 and TRBJ1-2; TRBD1 aligns across 7 bases. Losses at the gene ends were 4 bases for V and 4 bases for J; bases not matched to a gene: 3. This CDR3 is built from 13 residues. Germline V lookup: CDR1 MGHRA, CDR2 YSYEKL. Here the CDR3 DNA reads TGCGCCAGCAGCCCTGGGACAGCCTATGGCTACACCTTC. Translation gives CASSPGTAYGYTF.

V and J are TRBV18 and TRBJ2-1; maybe TRBD1 (5 bases). Germline V gene data show CDR1 as KGHSH and CDR2 as LQKENI. The CDR3 is made up of 14 amino acids. Between the trimmed V and J ends, which lost 2 bases and 5 bases, there was a span of 10 bases. CDR3 sequence (DNA): TGTGCCAGCTCACCATGGGGCGTTGACAATGAGCAGTTCTTC. Its protein is CASSPWGVDNEQFF.

V is TRBV4-1 and J is TRBJ2-1; tentatively, D is TRBD2 (7 bases). V gave up 4 bases and J gave up 14 bases, with 21 bases separating them. Germline V gives CDR1 MGHRA, CDR2 YSYEKL. The CDR3 loop spans 14 amino acids. The CDR3 DNA sequence: TGCGCCAGCAGCCTTGGGCCTGGGGGGGCCTATAAGTTCTTC. It encodes CASSLGPGGAYKFF.

The chain couples TRBV28 to TRBJ2-7; 10 nucleotides match TRBD2. Trimming cost V 7 bases and J 2 bases; bases outside gene matches: 8. CDR1 MDHEN and CDR2 SYDVKM come from the germline V gene. The CDR3 totals 15 residues. The CDR3 region has the DNA TGTGCCAGCACTTTGTTAGCGGGAGGTGCCTACGAGCAGTACTTC. Its protein is CASTLLAGGAYEQYF. Drawing the rest from reference TRBV28 and TRBJ2-7, the complete variable domain is DVKVTQSSRYLVKRTGEKVFLECVQDMDHENMFWYRQDPGLGLRLIYFSYDVKMKEKGDIPEGYSVSREKKERFSLILESASTNQTSMYLCASTLLAGGAYEQYFGPGTRLTVT.

The chain is built from TRBV6-2 or TRBV6-3 and TRBJ2-2, with a weak D call TRBD2 (6 bases). V was cut by 0 bases and J by 0 bases, with 14 bases left in between. CDR1 is MNHEY and CDR2 is SVGEGT in the germline V gene. The CDR3 is 18 residues long. CDR3 amino acids: CASSYSSSGSSNTGELFF. Written as DNA, the CDR3 is TGTGCCAGCAGTTACTCGAGTAGCGGATCCTCGAACACCGGGGAGCTGTTTTTT.